Below are 2 T cell receptor beta chains sequenced from a single sample in a study of T-cell memory formation after mild COVID-19. TCRdb called the 5' RACE reads again in MiXCR, with one record for every CDR3 protein. The sample includes 300,000 to 350,000 distinct CDR3 sequences, about an eighth of them seen just once. The specimen sequenced was PBMCs or a T cell subset sorted from them (not recorded which). These receptors were taken from a young man who had mild COVID-19 (a few samples of this study predate the infection). Cell type and time point are not known.

The rearrangement uses TRBV10-3 and TRBJ1-2; 7 bases are shared with TRBD1. Germline V gene data show CDR1 as ENHRY and CDR2 as SYGVKD. J gave up 6 bases and V 6 bases, and 7 bases lay outside the gene matches. The CDR3 is 13 amino acids. CDR3 amino acids: CAISGGQPNGYTF. Written as DNA, the CDR3 is TGTGCCATCAGCGGGGGACAGCCGAATGGCTACACCTTC.

This clonotype was seen at least ten times. This CDR3 reads CASSPVHQETQYF. CDR3 nucleotide sequence: TGTGCCAGCTCCCCGGTGCACCAAGAGACCCAGTACTTC. The chain links TRBV7-2 to TRBJ2-5; D ambiguous. Trimming removed 8 bases from V and 0 bases from J, with 10 bases in between. The CDR3 has 13 amino acids. Germline CDR1 is SGHTA and CDR2 is FQGNSA.